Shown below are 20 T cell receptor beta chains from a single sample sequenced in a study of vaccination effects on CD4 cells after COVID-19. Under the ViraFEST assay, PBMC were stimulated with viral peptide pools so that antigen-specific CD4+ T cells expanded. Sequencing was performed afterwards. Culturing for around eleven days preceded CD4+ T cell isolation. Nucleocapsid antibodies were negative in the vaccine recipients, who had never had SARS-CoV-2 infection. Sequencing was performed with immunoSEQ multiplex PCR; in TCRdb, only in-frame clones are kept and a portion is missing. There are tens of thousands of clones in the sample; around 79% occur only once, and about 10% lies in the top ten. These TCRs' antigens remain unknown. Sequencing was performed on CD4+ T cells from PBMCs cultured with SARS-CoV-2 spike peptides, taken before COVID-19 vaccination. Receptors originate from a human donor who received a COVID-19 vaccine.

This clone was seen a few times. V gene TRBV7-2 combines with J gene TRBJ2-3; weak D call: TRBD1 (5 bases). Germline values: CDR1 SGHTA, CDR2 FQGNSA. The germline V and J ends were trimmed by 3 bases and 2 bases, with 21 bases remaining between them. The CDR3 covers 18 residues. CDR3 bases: TGTGCCAGCAGCTTTAGGGGCCCGCCTTTATTCGTCACAGATACGCAGTATTTT. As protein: CASSFRGPPLFVTDTQYF.

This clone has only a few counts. The CDR3 protein is CASSAQGPGELFF. The CDR3 DNA sequence: TGTGCCAGCAGTGCACAGGGTCCCGGGGAGCTGTTTTTT. The V call is TRBV2, the J call TRBJ2-2, with D possibly matching TRBD1 (6 bases). The CDR3 totals 13 residues. V lost 4 bases to trimming and J lost 6 bases, with 9 bases between them. From germline, CDR1 is SNHLY and CDR2 FYNNEI.

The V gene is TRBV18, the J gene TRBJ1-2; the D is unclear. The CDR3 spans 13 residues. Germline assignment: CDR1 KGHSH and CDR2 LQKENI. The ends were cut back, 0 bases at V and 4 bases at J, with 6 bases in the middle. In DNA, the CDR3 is TGTGCCAGCTCACCACCCACAGCCTATGGCTACACCTTC. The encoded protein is CASSPPTAYGYTF.

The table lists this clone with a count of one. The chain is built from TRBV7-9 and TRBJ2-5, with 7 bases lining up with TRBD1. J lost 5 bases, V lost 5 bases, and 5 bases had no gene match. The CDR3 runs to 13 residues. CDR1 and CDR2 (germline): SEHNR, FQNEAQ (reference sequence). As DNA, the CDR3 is TGTGCCAGCAGCCCAACAGGGGTGGAGACCCAGTACTTC. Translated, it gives CASSPTGVETQYF.

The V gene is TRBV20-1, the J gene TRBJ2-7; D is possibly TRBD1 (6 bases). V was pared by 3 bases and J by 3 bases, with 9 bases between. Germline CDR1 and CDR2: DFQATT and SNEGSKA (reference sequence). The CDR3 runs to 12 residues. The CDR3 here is CSASSDSYEQYV. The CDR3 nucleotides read TGCAGTGCTAGTTCGGACAGCTACGAGCAGTACGTC.

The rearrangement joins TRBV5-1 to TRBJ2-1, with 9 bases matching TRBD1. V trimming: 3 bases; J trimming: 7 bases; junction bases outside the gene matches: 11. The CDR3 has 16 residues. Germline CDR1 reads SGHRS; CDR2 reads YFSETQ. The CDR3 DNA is TGCGCCAGCAGCTCCGACGGGACAGGGTTGTATAATGAGCAGTTCTTC. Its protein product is CASSSDGTGLYNEQFF.

CDR3 sequence (DNA): TGTGCCAGCAGTCATAGCGGGCTGGACTACAAAGAGACCCAGTACTTC. Translated: CASSHSGLDYKETQYF. V usage is TRBV7-9 and J usage is TRBJ2-5; 7 positions agree with TRBD2. Losses at the gene ends were 6 bases for V and 3 bases for J; bases not matched to a gene: 13. From germline, CDR1 is SEHNR and CDR2 FQNEAQ (reference sequence). There are 16 residues in the CDR3. The whole variable domain, remainder taken from reference TRBV7-9 and TRBJ2-5, is DTGVSQNPRHKITKRGQNVTFRCDPISEHNRLYWYRQTLGQGPEFLTYFQNEAQLEKSRLLSDRFSAERPKGSFSTLEIQRTEQGDSAMYLCASSHSGLDYKETQYFGPGTRLLVL.

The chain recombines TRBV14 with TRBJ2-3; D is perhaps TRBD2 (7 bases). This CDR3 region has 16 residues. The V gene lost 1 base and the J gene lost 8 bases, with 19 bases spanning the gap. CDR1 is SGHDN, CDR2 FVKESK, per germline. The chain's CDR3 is CASSQVGGPTIRTQYF. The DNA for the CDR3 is TGTGCCAGCAGCCAAGTCGGGGGGCCAACGATTCGTACGCAGTATTTT. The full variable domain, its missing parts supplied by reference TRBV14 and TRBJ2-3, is EAGVTQFPSHSVIEKGQTVTLRCDPISGHDNLYWYRRVMGKEIKFLLHFVKESKQDESGMPNNRFLAERTGGTYSTLKVQPAELEDSGVYFCASSQVGGPTIRTQYFGPGTRLTVL.

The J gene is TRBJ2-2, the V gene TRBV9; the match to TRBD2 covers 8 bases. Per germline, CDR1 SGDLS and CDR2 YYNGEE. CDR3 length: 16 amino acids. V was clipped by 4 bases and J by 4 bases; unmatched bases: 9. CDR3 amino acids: CASSTLGRVSTGELFF. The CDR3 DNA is TGTGCCAGCAGCACCCTCGGGAGGGTAAGCACCGGGGAGCTGTTTTTT. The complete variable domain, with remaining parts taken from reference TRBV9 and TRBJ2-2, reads DSGVTQTPKHLITATGQRVTLRCSPRSGDLSVYWYQQSLDQGLQFLIQYYNGEERAKGNILERFSAQQFPDLHSELNLSSLELGDSALYFCASSTLGRVSTGELFFGEGSRLTVL.

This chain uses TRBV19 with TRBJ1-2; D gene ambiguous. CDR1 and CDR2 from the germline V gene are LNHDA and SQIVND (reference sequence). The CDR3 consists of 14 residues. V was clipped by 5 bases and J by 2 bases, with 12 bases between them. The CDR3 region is CASSPDKMNYGYTF. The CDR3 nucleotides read TGTGCCAGTAGTCCTGACAAGATGAACTATGGCTACACCTTC.

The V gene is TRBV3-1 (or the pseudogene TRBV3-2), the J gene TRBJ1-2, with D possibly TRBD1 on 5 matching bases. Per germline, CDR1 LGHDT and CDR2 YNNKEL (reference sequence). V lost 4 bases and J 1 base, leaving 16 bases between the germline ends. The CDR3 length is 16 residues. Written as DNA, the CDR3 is TGTGCCAGCAGCCCCCGTTATAGGGGTTATAACTATGGCTACACCTTC. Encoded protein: CASSPRYRGYNYGYTF.

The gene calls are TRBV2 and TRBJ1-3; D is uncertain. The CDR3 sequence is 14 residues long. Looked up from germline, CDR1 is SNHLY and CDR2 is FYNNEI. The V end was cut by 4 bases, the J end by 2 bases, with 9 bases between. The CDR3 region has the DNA TGTGCCAGCAGTGTGGATTCAGCTGGAAACACCATATATTTT. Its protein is CASSVDSAGNTIYF. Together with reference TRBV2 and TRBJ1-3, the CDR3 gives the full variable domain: EPEVTQTPSHQVTQMGQEVILRCVPISNHLYFYWYRQILGQKVEFLVSFYNNEISEKSEIFDDQFSVERPDGSNFTLKIRSTKLEDSAMYFCASSVDSAGNTIYFGEGSWLTVV.

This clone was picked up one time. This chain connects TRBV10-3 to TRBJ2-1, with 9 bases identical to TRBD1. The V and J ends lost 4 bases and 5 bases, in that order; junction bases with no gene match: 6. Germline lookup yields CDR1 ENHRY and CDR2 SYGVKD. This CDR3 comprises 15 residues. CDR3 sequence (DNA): TGTGCCATCAGTGTCCGGGACAGGGAAGACAATGAGCAGTTCTTC. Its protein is CAISVRDREDNEQFF.

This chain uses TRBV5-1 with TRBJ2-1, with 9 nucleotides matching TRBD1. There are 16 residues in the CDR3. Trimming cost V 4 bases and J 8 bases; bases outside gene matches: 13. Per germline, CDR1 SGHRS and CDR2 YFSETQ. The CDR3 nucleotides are TGCGCCAGCAGCCATAGAACCGGGACAGGGATTCATGAGCAGTTCTTC. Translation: CASSHRTGTGIHEQFF.

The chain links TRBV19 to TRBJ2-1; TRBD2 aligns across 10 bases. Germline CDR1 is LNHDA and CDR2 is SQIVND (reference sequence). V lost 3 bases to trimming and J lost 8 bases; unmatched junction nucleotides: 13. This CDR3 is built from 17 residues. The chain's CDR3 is CASSIPGGASGGYEQFF. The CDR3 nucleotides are TGTGCCAGTAGTATTCCCGGGGGGGCTAGCGGGGGTTATGAGCAGTTCTTC.

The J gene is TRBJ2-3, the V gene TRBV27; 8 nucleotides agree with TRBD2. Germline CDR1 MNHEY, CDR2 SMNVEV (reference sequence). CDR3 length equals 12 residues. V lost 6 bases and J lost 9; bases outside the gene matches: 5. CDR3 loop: CASSLPSGTQYF. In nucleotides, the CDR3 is TGTGCCAGCAGCCTCCCTAGCGGGACGCAGTATTTT.

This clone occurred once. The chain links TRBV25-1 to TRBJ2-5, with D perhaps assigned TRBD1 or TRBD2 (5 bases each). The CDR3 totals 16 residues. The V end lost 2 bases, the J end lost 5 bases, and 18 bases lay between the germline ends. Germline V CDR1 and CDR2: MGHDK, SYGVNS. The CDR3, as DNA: TGTGCCAGCAGTGAAGGGGACCTAACCCTCCGCGAGACCCAGTACTTC. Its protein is CASSEGDLTLRETQYF.

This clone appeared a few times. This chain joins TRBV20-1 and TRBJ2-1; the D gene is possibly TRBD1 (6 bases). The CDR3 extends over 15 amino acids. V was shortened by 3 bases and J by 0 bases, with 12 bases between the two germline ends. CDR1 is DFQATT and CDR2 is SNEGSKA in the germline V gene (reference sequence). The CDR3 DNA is TGCAGTGCTAGTGGGGGCAGGATCTCCTACAATGAGCAGTTCTTC. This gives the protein CSASGGRISYNEQFF.

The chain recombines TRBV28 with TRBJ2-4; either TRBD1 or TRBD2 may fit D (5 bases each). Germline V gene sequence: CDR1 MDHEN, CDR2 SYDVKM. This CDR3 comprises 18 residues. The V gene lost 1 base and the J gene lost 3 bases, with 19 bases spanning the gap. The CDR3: CASSLSGDGARLKNIQYF. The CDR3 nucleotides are TGTGCCAGCAGTTTATCCGGGGACGGTGCCCGCCTCAAAAACATTCAGTACTTC.

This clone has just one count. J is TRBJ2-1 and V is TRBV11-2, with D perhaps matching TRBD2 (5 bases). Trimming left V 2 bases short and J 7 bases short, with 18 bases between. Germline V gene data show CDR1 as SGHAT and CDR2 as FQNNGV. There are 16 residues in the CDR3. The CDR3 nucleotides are TGTGCCAGCAGCTTACGGCGGACTCTTGATCAGAATGAGCAGTTCTTC. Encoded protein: CASSLRRTLDQNEQFF.